The rows below give T cell receptor beta chains drawn from one sample of a study of Ad26.COV2.S vaccination and SARS-CoV-2 variants. TCRdb's copy holds only in-frame clones and misses some; the assay was immunoSEQ multiplex PCR. Of about 280,000 clones in the sample, roughly 86% were seen once. The source was peripheral blood, collected in a trial of Ad26.COV2.S vaccine versus placebo. Receptor source: a person between 18 and 59 years old who received the Ad26.COV2.S COVID-19 vaccine or a placebo. Both conserved end residues are part of each CDR3. A D gene is named only where the DNA matches it firmly. A clone size is listed for some rows: how often the clone was seen (once, few, many), or a class if it is expanded.

v_gene,j_gene,abundance,d_gene,CDR3nt,CDR3aa
TRBV2,TRBJ2-3,.,TRBD2,TGTGCCAGCAGTGTACTAGCGGTTACTAGCACAGATACGCAGTATTTT,CASSVLAVTSTDTQYF
TRBV11-2,TRBJ1-5,.,.,TGTGCCAGCAGCTTACAGGGATACCAGCCCCAGCATTTT,CASSLQGYQPQHF
TRBV5-1,TRBJ2-3,.,.,TGCGCCAGCAGCCCAGACAGGGGAGGGGATACGCAGTATTTT,CASSPDRGGDTQYF
TRBV9,TRBJ2-2,.,.,TGTGCCAGCAGCGCACCCCGACGGAAGGGGGGGATCACCGGGGAGCTGTTTTTT,CASSAPRRKGGITGELFF
TRBV7-8,TRBJ2-4,.,.,TGTGCCAGCAGCCCAGTCAAGGGGAACATTCAGTACTTC,CASSPVKGNIQYF
TRBV4-2,TRBJ2-3,.,TRBD2,TGTGCCAGCAGCCAACCTCTAGCGGGGGAGCGGGGGGATACGCAGTATTTT,CASSQPLAGERGDTQYF
TRBV7-3,TRBJ2-2,.,.,TGTGCCAGCAGCACGACTCGGGGGCCCGGGGAGCTGTTTTTT,CASSTTRGPGELFF
TRBV6-1,TRBJ1-6,.,.,TGTGCCAGCAGTGATCGGGGGTATAATTCACCCCTCCACTTT,CASSDRGYNSPLHF
TRBV9,TRBJ2-3,.,.,TGTGCCAGCGGGCCGGGGGATCCCCCCGATGATACGCAGTATTTT,CASGPGDPPDDTQYF
TRBV5-4,TRBJ2-7,.,.,TGTGCCAGCAGCTTCGGGGGCCGCTACGAGCAGTACTTC,CASSFGGRYEQYF
TRBV11-2,TRBJ1-1,.,TRBD1,TGTGCCAGCAGCTCACTCAGGGGGATGACTGGATACACTGAAGCTTTCTTT,CASSSLRGMTGYTEAFF
TRBV28,TRBJ2-7,.,.,TGTGCCAGCAGGGCAAGGGGGGCGTCTTACGAGCAGTACTTC,CASRARGASYEQYF
TRBV30,TRBJ2-3,.,.,TGTGCCTGGAGTGTAGGGGATACGCAGTATTTT,CAWSVGDTQYF
TRBV15,TRBJ2-5,.,TRBD1,TGTGCCACCAGCAGAGATCGGGACAGGGGAGAGACCCAGTACTTC,CATSRDRDRGETQYF
TRBV5-4,TRBJ1-3,.,.,TGTGCCAGCAGCTTGGGAGGGATAGGCGGAAACACCATATATTTT,CASSLGGIGGNTIYF
TRBV23-1,TRBJ1-1,.,.,TGCGCCAGCAAAACGGACGGTCTGAACACTGAAGCTTTCTTT,CASKTDGLNTEAFF
TRBV30,TRBJ1-5,.,.,TGTGCTTCGGGGGGAGATAGCAATCAGCCCCAGCATTTT,CASGGDSNQPQHF
TRBV6-6,TRBJ2-2,.,TRBD1,TGTGCCAGTGGGACAGGCTGGACCGGGGAGCTGTTTTTT,CASGTGWTGELFF
TRBV5-1,TRBJ2-1,once,.,TGCGCCAGCAGCCCCTCTAGCTCCTACAATGAGCAGTTCTTC,CASSPSSSYNEQFF
TRBV5-1,TRBJ1-5,few,.,TGCGCCAGCAGCTGGTCAGGAACCAATCAGCCCCAGCATTTT,CASSWSGTNQPQHF
TRBV3-1/TRBV3-2,TRBJ1-2,.,TRBD1,TGTGCCAGCACCGGGACAGGAACCTATGGCTACACCTTC,CASTGTGTYGYTF
TRBV6-1,TRBJ1-1,.,.,TGTGCCAGCAGTGAATGGGGGGGGCCGTCCTCCGAAGCTTTCTTT,CASSEWGGPSSEAFF
TRBV13,TRBJ2-4,.,.,TGTGCCAGCAGCGAGGGACTAGCCAAAAACATTCAGTACTTC,CASSEGLAKNIQYF
TRBV15,TRBJ2-1,once,.,TGTGCCACCAGCAGGCAAGCGGAAACCTACAATGAGCAGTTCTTC,CATSRQAETYNEQFF
TRBV29-1,TRBJ1-1,.,.,TGCAGCGTCCACATAGGGGGGATAGGAACTGAAGCTTTCTTT,CSVHIGGIGTEAFF
TRBV6-5,TRBJ1-5,few,.,TGTGCCAGCAGGAGGACCCTTGATAGCAATCAGCCCCAGCATTTT,CASRRTLDSNQPQHF
TRBV15,TRBJ1-4,.,.,TGTGCCACCAGCAGAGGTGCGTCCCTTAGTGAAAAACTGTTTTTT,CATSRGASLSEKLFF
TRBV27,TRBJ2-1,.,.,TGTGCCAGCAGTTTAAGAGGAATCCATGAGCAGTTCTTC,CASSLRGIHEQFF
TRBV14,TRBJ2-5,.,TRBD1,TGTGCCAGCAGCCAAGGACAGGGGGCAGTGACCCAGTACTTC,CASSQGQGAVTQYF
TRBV2,TRBJ2-3,.,.,TGTGCCAGCAGTGAAGCGCTTCCGGGAGATACGCAGTATTTT,CASSEALPGDTQYF
TRBV20-1,TRBJ2-7,.,.,TGCAGTGCTAGTCGAGGCGGAAATCCAACCTACGAGCAGTACTTC,CSASRGGNPTYEQYF